This TCR beta chain was observed in a study of cytomegalovirus exposure and HLA in healthy donors. Study overall: Sequencing of about 200 million T cells in an earlier analysis found around 120 million unique TCR beta sequences. Broader study findings: Researchers reported that three CMV-associated chains were confirmed in vitro as CMV antigen-specific.

Vbeta (60) and Jbeta (13) primers were used in the PCR. Here immunoSEQ multiplex PCR was the method, and the copy in TCRdb shows in-frame clones only, minus some. The table shows about 140,000 clones, with around 80% occurring only once. As for this clone: Its antigen is not known.

Sequences were obtained from PBMCs. This receptor was obtained from a boy aged 2-15 years in good health and CMV-seronegative.

The CDR3 bases are TGCGCCAGCAGCACCGGGACTAACCAAGAGACCCAGTACTTC. It codes for CASSTGTNQETQYF. V gene TRBV5-1 combines with J gene TRBJ2-5; TRBD2 agrees at 7 bases. This CDR3 is built from 14 residues. Per the germline V gene, CDR1 is SGHRS and CDR2 is YFSETQ. V trimming: 4 bases; J trimming: 0 bases; junction bases outside the gene matches: 3.